This T cell receptor (beta chain) was observed in a study of T cell responses to AZD1222 COVID-19 vaccine. Study observations and caveats: Per reports, nearly half of all spike-specific TCRs target regions that are unmutated in variants. Seropositive at baseline were only a handful of AZD1222 recipients.

This CDR3 is built from 17 residues. In regard to this clone: The antigen is unknown.

Data came from immunoSEQ multiplex PCR; TCRdb stores just in-frame clones and leaves some out. In the table there are tens of thousands of clones, less than 90% of which are singletons. The receptor was isolated from an adult in good health. Sequencing used peripheral blood, obtained on day 0 of AZD1222 vaccination. The chain links TRBV21-1 to TRBJ2-7; the D segment call TRBD1 is taken from the table without a DNA check. TRBV21-1 is shown as a pseudogene. The CDR3 here is CASSKEQPGGPSYEQYF. Here the CDR3 DNA reads TGTGCCAGCAGCAAAGAACAGCCAGGGGGTCCGTCCTACGAGCAGTACTTC.